The 21 T cell receptor beta chains below all came from one sample that was sequenced in a study of read filtering for tumor transcriptome and immune sequencing. From approximately 400 ng of RNA, a library with molecular barcoded alpha/delta and beta/gamma adaptors was made. TCRdb ran MiXCR on the reads and lists one entry per CDR3 protein. The sample lists about 14,000 distinct CDR3 sequences; about a fifth were seen once. Sequencing was carried out using a population of CD138-negative cells sorted from bone marrow. The receptors were gathered from a donor at least 40 years old with multiple myeloma.

This clonotype was counted a single time. This chain connects TRBV20-1 to TRBJ2-3; 15 bases fit TRBD2. Germline V gene data show CDR1 as DFQATT and CDR2 as SNEGSKA (reference sequence). Germline trimming cut 5 bases from V and 4 bases from J; bases unmatched to any gene: 4. This CDR3 region has 15 residues. CDR3 in amino acids: CSAGLAGGRADTQYF. The CDR3 DNA sequence: TGCAGTGCTGGACTAGCGGGAGGGCGGGCAGATACGCAGTATTTT.

This clonotype was seen a few times. CDR3: CASRDRVYEQYF. The CDR3 nucleotides read TGTGCCAGCCGGGACAGGGTTTACGAGCAGTACTTC. This chain joins TRBV6-2 or TRBV6-3 and TRBJ2-7, with 9 bases aligning to TRBD1. V was pared by 8 bases and J by 4 bases, with 3 bases of the junction left unmatched. CDR1 and CDR2 (germline): MNHEY, SVGEGT. CDR3 length: 12 amino acids.

This clonotype showed up just a few times. V and J are TRBV9 and TRBJ2-1; tentative D call: TRBD1 (5 bases). Germline CDR1 reads SGDLS; CDR2 reads YYNGEE. The CDR3 contains 15 residues. The V and J ends lost 0 bases and 1 base respectively, with 8 bases between them. This CDR3 is CASSVEGASYNEQFF. CDR3 DNA: TGTGCCAGCAGCGTAGAAGGGGCTTCCTACAATGAGCAGTTCTTC.

The rearrangement joins TRBV11-2 to TRBJ2-5, with 7 bases matching TRBD1. This CDR3 region has 16 residues. V dropped 5 bases and J dropped 3; count of bases not matched to a gene: 12. Germline V CDR1 and CDR2: SGHAT, FQNNGV. CDR3 loop: CASSTHEGALKETQYF. Here the CDR3 DNA reads TGTGCCAGCAGCACCCATGAGGGGGCTCTTAAAGAGACCCAGTACTTC.

Turning to this clonotype: A much larger clone is a single base away; this may be a read error. The V gene is TRBV27, the J gene TRBJ2-3; a weak D match, TRBD1 (5 bases). The DNA end favors TRBJ1-5, so the J call may be wrong. The CDR3 sequence is 13 residues long. Germline V gives CDR1 MNHEY, CDR2 SMNVEV (reference sequence). The CDR3: CASSLMGPDTQHF. CDR3 DNA: TGTGCCAGCAGTTTAATGGGGCCAGATACGCAGCATTTT.

This clonotype was observed many times. The chain joins TRBV20-1 to TRBJ2-1; 9 bases agree with TRBD2. This CDR3 is 13 amino acids long. V gave up 7 bases and J gave up 5 bases; unmatched junction bases: 6. Germline CDR1 reads DFQATT; CDR2 reads SNEGSKA (reference sequence). Here the CDR3 DNA reads TGCAGTGGTAGCGGGAGTATAAACAATGAGCAGTTCTTC. Translating it yields CSGSGSINNEQFF.

The chain combines TRBV12-5 with TRBJ2-5; D not resolved. Trimming removed 0 bases from V and 4 bases from J, with 6 bases in between. The CDR3 runs 13 residues. Germline values: CDR1 LGHNT, CDR2 FRNRAP. The CDR3 DNA reads as TGTGCTAGTGGTTTGGTATCATTAGAGACCCAGTACTTC. As protein: CASGLVSLETQYF.

This clonotype has ten or more counts. The genes are TRBV4-1 and TRBJ1-6; the D is unclear. Germline CDR1 and CDR2: MGHRA and YSYEKL. Trimming left V 0 bases short and J 10 bases short, with 10 bases between. CDR3 length: 14 amino acids. The CDR3 protein is CASSQDKGESPLHF. The CDR3 nucleotides read TGCGCCAGCAGCCAAGATAAGGGAGAGTCACCCCTCCACTTT.

In regard to this clonotype: Its ends do not fully match the called genes, so a read error is possible. V is TRBV3-1 and J is TRBJ2-1; tentative D call: TRBD2 (5 bases). CDR1 is LGHDT, CDR2 YNNKEL, per germline (reference sequence). This CDR3 is 14 amino acids long. CDR3 coding DNA: TGCGCCAGCTGCCCGACCTCTCGGGGCAATGAGCAGTTCTTC. Translated: CASCPTSRGNEQFF.

On this clonotype itself: Being one base from a much bigger clone, this may be a read error. The chain carries TRBV7-2 and TRBJ2-7; 9 bases fit TRBD1. Germline V CDR1 and CDR2: SGHTA, FQGNSA. CDR3 length: 14 amino acids. Trimming removed 5 bases from V and 7 bases from J; junction bases left unmatched: 9. This chain's CDR3 is CASSAGQGTWEQYF. The CDR3 DNA reads TGTGCCAGCAGCGCTGGACAGGGGACGTGGGAGCAGTACTTC.

Comment on this clonotype: A clone one base away is much larger, so this may be a read error. V usage is TRBV6-2 or TRBV6-3 and J usage is TRBJ2-3, with D unclear. CDR3 length: 15 amino acids. CDR1 is MNHEY and CDR2 is SVGEGT in the germline V gene. DNA of the CDR3: TGTGCCAGCAGTCGTGACCGGTCGGGTCCAGATACGCGGTATTTT. Protein: CASSRDRSGPDTRYF.

The chain is built from TRBV7-2 and TRBJ2-1; D may be TRBD2 (6 bases). Germline CDR1 is SGHTA and CDR2 is FQGNSA. The CDR3 has 16 amino acids. Trimming stripped 3 bases from V and 2 bases from J, with 14 bases between. DNA for the CDR3: TGTGCCAGCAGCTTGGTAGCGGCGAGGCCCTACAATGAGCAGTTCTTC. It translates to CASSLVAARPYNEQFF.

This clonotype has a single count. Sequence at one end of the junction differs from germline and may be a read error. The chain links TRBV9 to TRBJ2-5; D remains unclear. In germline, CDR1 is SGDLS, CDR2 YYNGEE. The CDR3 spans 14 residues. In DNA form, the CDR3 reads TGTGCCAACAGCGTAGCTCTGCCTGGCGAGACCCAGTACTTC. Residues: CANSVALPGETQYF.

This clonotype was counted only a few times. This chain links TRBV11-3 with TRBJ2-1; TRBD2 matches 7 bases. Germline values: CDR1 SGHNT, CDR2 YENEEA. This CDR3 spans 14 amino acids. V was clipped by 6 bases and J by 3 bases; unmatched bases: 5. As DNA, the CDR3 is TGTGCCAGCAGTAAGGCTAGCGGCTACAATGAGCAGTTCTTC. This codes for CASSKASGYNEQFF.

This sequence joins TRBV7-2 and TRBJ1-3; D not certain. Germline V CDR1 and CDR2: SGHTA, FQGNSA. V was cut by 1 base and J by 0 bases, with 7 bases left in between. There are 15 residues in the CDR3. This chain's CDR3 is CASSLDGNSGNTIYF. The CDR3 nucleotides read TGTGCCAGCAGCTTAGACGGAAACTCTGGAAACACCATATATTTT.

This clonotype was detected only a few times. The chain employs TRBV6-2 or TRBV6-3 and TRBJ1-5; D is unclear. Trimming took 6 bases from V and 4 from J, leaving 10 bases between them. Germline CDR1 reads MNHEY; CDR2 reads SVGEGT. The length of the CDR3 is 13 residues. As DNA, the CDR3 is TGTGCCAGCAGGGACGTGGGGAATCAGCCCCAGCATTTT. Translating it yields CASRDVGNQPQHF.

A few counts support this clonotype. A read error is possible here, since a much larger clone lies one base away. V gene TRBV6-1 combines with J gene TRBJ2-7, with 7 bases matching TRBD1. V was clipped by 8 bases and J by 2 bases; unmatched bases: 6. The germline V gene encodes CDR1 MNHNS and CDR2 SASEGT. This CDR3 has 13 amino acids. CDR3 coding DNA: TGTGCCAGCGGTACCGGGACAGCCTACGAGCAGTACTTC. Translated: CASGTGTAYEQYF.

The chain employs TRBV3-1 and TRBJ2-1, with 7 bases that match TRBD2. V gave up 1 base and J gave up 0 bases; unmatched junction bases: 6. The CDR3 sequence is 17 residues long. CDR1 is LGHDT, CDR2 YNNKEL, per germline (reference sequence). The CDR3 nucleotides read TGTGCCAGCAGCCAAGGGGCCCGCGGGAGCTCCTACAATGAGCAGTTCTTC. It codes for CASSQGARGSSYNEQFF.

Notes on this clonotype: With a far larger clone one base away, a read error is the likely cause. The rearrangement uses TRBV20-1 and TRBJ2-1; 8 bases align to TRBD2. V was pared by 6 bases and J by 10 bases, with 11 bases of the junction left unmatched. This CDR3 is 13 amino acids long. CDR1 is DFQATT and CDR2 is SNEGSKA in the germline V gene (reference sequence). The CDR3: CSAIGGVGHEQFF. The CDR3 region has the DNA TGCAGTGCCATCGGGGGGGTGGGGCACGAGCAGTTCTTC.

The rearrangement joins TRBV7-9 to TRBJ1-2; perhaps TRBD1 as D (5 bases). The CDR3 sequence is 13 residues long. CDR1 is SEHNR and CDR2 is FQNEAQ in the germline V gene (reference sequence). Trimming left V 5 bases short and J 8 bases short, with 15 bases between. CDR3 DNA: TGTGCCAGCAGCCCAACCGGGGCCCTGGGCTACACCTTC. Translating it yields CASSPTGALGYTF. The full variable domain, with the rest looked up from reference TRBV7-9 and TRBJ1-2, is DTGVSQNPRHKITKRGQNVTFRCDPISEHNRLYWYRQTLGQGPEFLTYFQNEAQLEKSRLLSDRFSAERPKGSFSTLEIQRTEQGDSAMYLCASSPTGALGYTFGSGTRLTVV.

The gene calls are TRBV6-6 and TRBJ2-1, with TRBD1 matching 8 bases. The CDR3 is 12 amino acids. Germline loops: CDR1 MNHNY, CDR2 SVGAGI (reference sequence). The V and J ends lost 6 bases and 8 bases, in that order; junction bases with no gene match: 3. In nucleotides, the CDR3 is TGTGCCAGCAGCGCAGGGGGCGATGAGCAGTTCTTC. Translation: CASSAGGDEQFF.